These T cell receptor beta chains were read from a single sample in a study of cytomegalovirus exposure and HLA in healthy donors. TCRdb keeps only in-frame clones here, not all; method: immunoSEQ multiplex PCR. Here the sample spans just over 200,000 clones, about 81% being singletons. Material: PBMCs. These receptors all come from a woman in her thirties or forties in good health and CMV-seronegative. Both conserved end residues are part of each CDR3. A D gene is named only where the DNA matches it firmly. Not all rows give a size; the values are once, few, many and, for expanded clones, a class.

D	size	J	V	DNA	CDR3
NA	NA	TRBJ2-5	TRBV5-5	TGTGCCAGCAGCTTAGGGCAGGGCTACTCCCAAGAGACCCAGTACTTC	CASSLGQGYSQETQYF
TRBD1	NA	TRBJ2-7	TRBV28	TGTGCCAGCAGTCAACCCGGGACAGGAATGTACGAGCAGTACTTC	CASSQPGTGMYEQYF
NA	NA	TRBJ1-1	TRBV7-8	TGTGCCAGCATCTTTTTGGAGGGTAAAGGTGAAGCTTTCTTT	CASIFLEGKGEAFF
TRBD1	NA	TRBJ2-5	TRBV7-9	TGTGCCAGCAGCTCGCTGGACAGGGGGCGAGAGACCCAGTACTTC	CASSSLDRGRETQYF
TRBD1	NA	TRBJ2-7	TRBV6-7	TGTGCCAGCAGTTACCTGGACAGGGGGCCCACCTACGAGCAGTACTTC	CASSYLDRGPTYEQYF
TRBD1	NA	TRBJ1-2	TRBV5-1	TGCGCCAGCAGCTTGGAGAATCCGGGACAGGGGGCCCGGGGTGGCTACACCTTC	CASSLENPGQGARGGYTF
NA	few	TRBJ1-2	TRBV9	TGTGCCAGCAGCACCCCACCTGGGACAAGAAGTAACTATGGCTACACCTTC	CASSTPPGTRSNYGYTF
NA	NA	TRBJ2-7	TRBV27	TGTGCCACCCTACCTTACGAGCAGTACTTC	CATLPYEQYF
NA	NA	TRBJ1-1	TRBV28	TGTGCCAGCACCTTTTCCCCTTCCGAAGCTTTCTTT	CASTFSPSEAFF
NA	NA	TRBJ2-7	TRBV18	TGTGCCAGCTCAGCGACTATAACCTACGAGCAGTACTTC	CASSATITYEQYF
NA	NA	TRBJ2-7	TRBV7-9	TGTGCCAGCAGCTTAGAGATGGCAGGCGAGCAGTACTTC	CASSLEMAGEQYF
TRBD1	NA	TRBJ1-2	TRBV27	TGTGCCAGCAGTCCAATGACAGGGCTTGACTATGGCTACACCTTC	CASSPMTGLDYGYTF
TRBD2	NA	TRBJ2-7	TRBV29-1	TGCAGCGTGCGGACTAGCGGGATCTACGAGCAGTACTTC	CSVRTSGIYEQYF
NA	NA	TRBJ1-5	TRBV19	TGTGCCAGTAGTATAGACGGTTATTTCAATCAGCCCCAGCATTTT	CASSIDGYFNQPQHF
NA	NA	TRBJ2-6	TRBV29-1	TGCAGCGTTTTCGGGTTCACTGGGGCCAACGTCCTGACTTTC	CSVFGFTGANVLTF
NA	NA	TRBJ2-7	TRBV2	TGTGCCAGCTCCGGGTACGAGCAGTACTTC	CASSGYEQYF
TRBD2	once	TRBJ2-7	TRBV2	TGTGCCAGCACCGGGACTAGCCTCCACGAGCAGTACTTC	CASTGTSLHEQYF
NA	NA	TRBJ1-2	TRBV7-2	TGTGCCAGCAGCTTAGGCGGTTATGGCTACACCTTC	CASSLGGYGYTF
NA	NA	TRBJ1-4	TRBV4-1	TGCGCCAGCAGCCACCAACAGGGAAATGAAAAACTGTTTTTT	CASSHQQGNEKLFF
NA	NA	TRBJ2-7	TRBV19	TGTGCCAGTAGTTTCACCGTTCGGGGTTACGAGCAGTACTTC	CASSFTVRGYEQYF
NA	few	TRBJ1-5	TRBV6-5	TGTGCCAGCTCTGGCGCAGGGGTAGGGGATCAGCCCCAGCATTTT	CASSGAGVGDQPQHF
NA	few	TRBJ1-3	TRBV6-5	TGTGCCAGCAGCTACCTAGACTCTGGAAACACCATATATTTT	CASSYLDSGNTIYF
NA	NA	TRBJ1-2	TRBV28	TGTGCCAGCAGCACCGACAGGCGTTTAGACTATGGCTACACCTTC	CASSTDRRLDYGYTF
NA	NA	TRBJ1-1	TRBV28	TGTGCCAGCACCAGGACAGCCCCTTCTGAAGCTTTCTTT	CASTRTAPSEAFF
TRBD2	NA	TRBJ2-5	TRBV19	TGTGCCAGTAGTATGGGGATTAGCGGGAGCTGGGAGACCCAGTACTTC	CASSMGISGSWETQYF
NA	NA	TRBJ1-6	TRBV13	TGTGCCAGCAGCTTAGGGCAGGGCGGCTCACCCCTCCACTTT	CASSLGQGGSPLHF
TRBD1	few	TRBJ2-2	TRBV19	TGTGCCAGTAGTAGGAAAGGGGGCGTAGAGACCGGGGAGCTGTTTTTT	CASSRKGGVETGELFF
NA	NA	TRBJ2-1	TRBV7-9	TGTGCCAGCAGCTCCGCCCTAGCTGGGAATGAGCAGTTCTTC	CASSSALAGNEQFF
NA	NA	TRBJ2-1	TRBV30	TGTGCCTGGAGCTCGGCGGGCTACAATGAGCAGTTCTTC	CAWSSAGYNEQFF
NA	NA	TRBJ2-2	TRBV19	TGTGCCAGTAGAAGGGAGGCCACCGGGGAGCTGTTTTTT	CASRREATGELFF
TRBD2	NA	TRBJ2-3	TRBV2	TGTGCCAGCAGAGGGCTAGCGGGAGTAAATACGCAGTATTTT	CASRGLAGVNTQYF
NA	once	TRBJ1-2	TRBV2	TGTGCCAGCAGTGAATTTGCAGGGCGCTATGGCTACACCTTC	CASSEFAGRYGYTF
NA	once	TRBJ2-7	TRBV5-6	TGTGCCAGCAGCGATACTAGGAACGAGCAGTACTTC	CASSDTRNEQYF